The present entry profiles one T cell receptor beta chain with its context. It lacks a known antigen. Base quality data are lacking; no much larger clone is found one base away. The data were obtained in a study of shared clonotypes between healthy human individuals (dated by TCRdb to about 2020). The study in broad terms: The cohort comprised two women and a few men aged 18 to 49 years. For each donor, CD4 naive and CD4 memory were each run on three plates, CD8 naive on two plates, and CD8 memory on one plate. The study deeply sequenced blood TCR repertoires of five healthy adults to estimate repertoire size and the extent of clonotype sharing between individuals. Different laboratories and diverse techniques were used to prepare libraries and sequence TCR repertoires, to increase sequencing depth and limit assay-specific biases. Leukapheresis yielded between about 0.94 and 9 billion PBMCs per donor. Broader findings and caveats from the paper: Pairwise subsampling indicated that sequencing depth was expected to affect the degree of clonotype sharing among donors. Because the study included a small number of donors, the genetic and exposure-history diversity represented was limited. Across a handful of donors, 5% to 6% of naive CD4, approximately 3.5% of naive CD8, under 2.5% of memory CD4, and under 0.45% of memory CD8 clonotypes were shared. Even with the large sequencing depth, rarefaction of the sorted-subset datasets indicated that sequencing was incomplete. Only blood was sampled, and tissue TCR repertoires likely differ from those in blood. Compared with non-shared clonotypes, clonotypes shared by all four sorted-subset donors had higher generation probabilities. Estimated clonotype richness was generally larger for naive than for memory subsets.

Using the deep immunoSEQ assay, multiplex PCR amplified TCR CDR3 regions from genomic DNA. Genomic DNA extracted from each cell subset was distributed evenly over all wells of several immunoSEQ 96-well plates, and each plate served as one replicate. For sorted subsets, roughly 200 ng of genomic DNA, equivalent to some 30,000 T cell genomes, went into each replicate PCR. The purified libraries were quantified using a Qubit 3.0 fluorometer, sized with a Bioanalyzer 2100, and then quantified again using the KAPA Library Quantification kit. Every immunoSEQ 96-well plate was sequenced on a separate single-read 150-cycle Illumina NextSeq 550 flow cell. The authors' analysis ran thus. Because the immunoSEQ output held only junctional sequences and lacked quality scores, the filtering could not match the filtering applied to full-length reads. Sequences were annotated with PyIR, a Python wrapper for IgBLAST v1.9, using IMGT germline references to assign V/J genes and CDR3. Reads with weak V/J assignments (E-value above 1e-6), missing CDR3, stop codons, out-of-frame junctions, or ambiguous translated residues were removed. V3J clonotypes were defined as sequences sharing an identical inferred V gene, J gene, and CDR3 amino acid sequence. To compute the percentage overlap between repertoires, the number of shared unique clonotypes was divided by the size of the smaller repertoire. Richness of each repertoire was evaluated using RTK rarefaction, the Chao1 estimator, and Recon v2.1 estimates of unobserved clonotypes. OLGA was used to compute generation probabilities for all TCRbeta clonotypes that the gDNA method yielded from a handful of donors. The table was pulled from immuneACCESS by TCRdb, which kept in-frame rearrangements only. Such tables lose some clones; where checked, under half of the loss comes from unresolved V genes, and the rest has no known cause. Clone size and the V and J calls come from that table; the DNA yielded D and trimming. The sample table lists 950,000 to 1,200,000 clones, roughly 80% of them with a count of one. The ten largest account for approximately 0.95% of the sample.

Including cysteine and phenylalanine, the CDR3 has 11 amino acids. Solely the CDR3 DNA is kept, with 33 bases framed from the first base. The germline V gene (reference sequence) yields MNHNY for CDR1 and SVGAGI for CDR2. The junction carries 6 bases between V and J, which are trimmed by 5 bases and 7 bases respectively. The donors were healthy, HIV-negative adults with no recently reported acute infections or vaccinations. All donors were Caucasian adults living in Nashville, Tennessee, USA. CD4+ T cells were enriched by magnetic negative selection; naive cells were then positively selected on CD45RA, and the negative fraction formed the memory subset. After blood collection by leukapheresis, PBMCs were isolated using Ficoll-Histopaque density gradient centrifugation and then cryopreserved in the vapor phase of liquid nitrogen. Analytical flow cytometry was used to check the purity and quantity of every magnetically sorted T cell population. Genomic DNA was isolated from each sorted fraction and quantified by UV absorbance on a Nanodrop 2000c.

This sequence was found in a young man in good health. Some clones in this sample may be carry-over from other donors' samples. The chain was built from TRBV6-6 and TRBJ2-4, with the D gene too uncertain to name. Sequenced material: memory CD4+ T cells from PBMCs. What the cell subset or site label conveys for this sample: CD45RA-negative fraction. The sequenced DNA: TGTGCCAGCAGTCTGGAGAACATTCAGTACTTC. It is translated as CASSLENIQYF.